This TCR beta chain was retrieved from a study of Ad26.COV2.S vaccination and SARS-CoV-2 variants. Overall study results and limits: After vaccination, reports described spike-specific CD8+ and CD4+ T cell responses as showing substantial breadth.

Using immunoSEQ multiplex PCR, the repertoire was profiled, and TCRdb retains in-frame clones only, with some absent. The sample has hundreds of thousands of clones; more than 80% are singletons. The germline V gene encodes CDR1 SGHTA and CDR2 FQGNSA. The V gene end was trimmed by 0 bases and the J gene end by 9 bases; junction bases not matched to a gene: 10. This CDR3 is 18 amino acids long. Only a few counts were recorded for this clone. Its specificity is unknown. Treatment here: 15 to 20 received Ad26.COV2.S at low or high dose, single or two shots; about 5 received placebo; per-sample allocation not given. Samples analyzed were those drawn on day 63 after the first vaccine or placebo injection.

The specimen was peripheral blood, collected in a trial of Ad26.COV2.S vaccine versus placebo. This receptor was obtained from a person aged 18-60 years who received the Ad26.COV2.S COVID-19 vaccine or a placebo. The chain is built from TRBV7-2 and TRBJ1-6, with 11 bases identical to TRBD1. CDR3 in DNA: TGTGCCAGCAGCTTAGCCCAACGGACAGGGGGCTTCATTTCACCCCTCCACTTT. Translation: CASSLAQRTGGFISPLHF.